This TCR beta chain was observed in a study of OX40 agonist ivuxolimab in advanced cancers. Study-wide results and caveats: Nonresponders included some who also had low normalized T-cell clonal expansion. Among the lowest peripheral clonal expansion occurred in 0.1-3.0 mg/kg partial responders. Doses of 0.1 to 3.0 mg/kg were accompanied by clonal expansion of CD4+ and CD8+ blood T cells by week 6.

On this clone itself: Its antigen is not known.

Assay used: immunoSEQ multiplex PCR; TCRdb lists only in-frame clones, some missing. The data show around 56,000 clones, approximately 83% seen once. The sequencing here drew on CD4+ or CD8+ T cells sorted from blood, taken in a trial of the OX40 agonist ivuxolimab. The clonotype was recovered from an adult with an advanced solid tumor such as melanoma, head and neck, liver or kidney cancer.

CDR3 in amino acids: CASSPGRDMETQYF. The DNA for the CDR3 is TGCGCCAGCAGCCCAGGAAGGGACATGGAGACCCAGTACTTC. The chain employs TRBV5-1 and TRBJ2-5, with a possible D match to TRBD1 (6 bases). The CDR3 is 14 residues long. From germline, CDR1 is SGHRS and CDR2 YFSETQ. V was clipped by 4 bases and J by 5 bases, with 15 bases between them.